This T cell receptor beta chain emerged from a study of shared clonotypes between healthy human individuals. Background on the study: Each donor's CD4 naive and CD4 memory cells filled three plates apiece, CD8 naive two, and CD8 memory one.

CDR3 length: 15 amino acids. J was trimmed by 4 bases and V by 9 bases; bases with no gene match: 12. Germline CDR1 and CDR2: LNHNV and YYDKDF (reference sequence). Deep-level assay runs were performed. Over several immunoSEQ plates, each subset's genomic DNA was distributed in even portions. Sequencing was performed with immunoSEQ multiplex PCR; in TCRdb, only in-frame clones are kept and a portion is missing. The data contain millions of clones, more than 80% of them singletons. Donors comprised only Caucasian adults living in Nashville, Tennessee. This TCR derives from a man between 18 and 35 years old in good health. Source material: naive CD4+ T cells sorted from blood. Subset given: CD45RA+ positively selected. The rearrangement uses TRBV15 and TRBJ2-1, with TRBD2 matching over 7 bases. This chain's CDR3 is CATSTGLADYNEQFF. The CDR3 region has the DNA TGTGCCACTTCTACGGGGCTAGCGGATTACAATGAGCAGTTCTTC.